What follows describes a single T cell receptor (beta chain). Its antigen is as yet unknown. The sample comes from a study of cytomegalovirus exposure and HLA in healthy donors. Broader study findings: The investigators catalogued some 150 TCR beta chains as cytomegalovirus-associated. Previous analysis showed most TCR beta V segments were productive about 90% or about 30% of the time. Sequencing likely caused a cluster of highly shared sequence variants. The authors assumed roughly uniform sequencing depth across donors for presence/absence analyses.

This PCR relied on a set of 60 Vbeta primers and 13 Jbeta primers. Sequenced by immunoSEQ multiplex PCR; TCRdb stores in-frame clones only, minus some. Found here are about 87,000 clones, about 68% of them singletons; the top ten hold around 24%. This CDR3 contains 12 residues. Germline V gene lookup returns CDR1 GTSNPN and CDR2 SVGIG (reference sequence). V gave up 3 bases and J gave up 9 bases; unmatched junction bases: 4. Material for sequencing was PBMCs. The rearrangement joins TRBV30 to TRBJ2-1; 8 nucleotides align to TRBD2. The receptor's source is a man aged 30 to 45 in good health and CMV-seropositive. The CDR3 region has the DNA TGTGCCTGGAGGGGGACTAGTTCTGAGCAGTTCTTC. Its translation is CAWRGTSSEQFF. Using reference TRBV30 and TRBJ2-1 for the parts outside the CDR3, the full variable domain is SQTIHQWPATLVQPVGSPLSLECTVEGTSNPNLYWYRQAAGRGLQLLFYSVGIGQISSEVPQNLSASRPQDRQFILSSKKLLLSDSGFYLCAWRGTSSEQFFGPGTRLTVL.